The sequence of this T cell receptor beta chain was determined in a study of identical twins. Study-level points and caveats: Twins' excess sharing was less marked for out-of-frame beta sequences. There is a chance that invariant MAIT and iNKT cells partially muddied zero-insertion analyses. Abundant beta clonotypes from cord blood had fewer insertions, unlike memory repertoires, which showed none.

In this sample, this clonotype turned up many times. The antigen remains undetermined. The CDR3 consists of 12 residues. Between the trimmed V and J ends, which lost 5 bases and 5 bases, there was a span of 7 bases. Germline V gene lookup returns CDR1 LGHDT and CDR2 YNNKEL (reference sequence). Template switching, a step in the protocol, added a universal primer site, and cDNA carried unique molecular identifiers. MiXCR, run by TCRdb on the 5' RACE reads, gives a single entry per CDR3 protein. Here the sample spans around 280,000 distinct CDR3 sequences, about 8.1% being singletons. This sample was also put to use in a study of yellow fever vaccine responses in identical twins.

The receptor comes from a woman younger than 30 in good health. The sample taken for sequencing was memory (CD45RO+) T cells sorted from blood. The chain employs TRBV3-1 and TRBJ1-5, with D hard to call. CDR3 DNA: TGTGCCAGCAGCGACGGATATCAGCCCCAGCATTTT. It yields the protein CASSDGYQPQHF.